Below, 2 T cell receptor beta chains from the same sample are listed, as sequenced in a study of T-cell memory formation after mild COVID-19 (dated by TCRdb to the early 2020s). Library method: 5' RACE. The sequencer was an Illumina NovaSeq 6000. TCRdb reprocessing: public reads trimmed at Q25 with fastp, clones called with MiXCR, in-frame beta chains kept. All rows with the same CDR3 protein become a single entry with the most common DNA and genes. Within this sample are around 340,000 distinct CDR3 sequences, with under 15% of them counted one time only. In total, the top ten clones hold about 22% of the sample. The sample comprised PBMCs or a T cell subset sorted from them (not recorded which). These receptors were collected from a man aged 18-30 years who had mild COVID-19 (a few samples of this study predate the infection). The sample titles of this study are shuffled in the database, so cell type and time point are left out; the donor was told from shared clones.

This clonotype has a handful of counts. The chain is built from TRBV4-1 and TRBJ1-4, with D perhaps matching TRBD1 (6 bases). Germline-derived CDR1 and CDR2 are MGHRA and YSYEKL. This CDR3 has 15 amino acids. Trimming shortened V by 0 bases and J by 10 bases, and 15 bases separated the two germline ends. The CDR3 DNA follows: TGCGCCAGCAGCCAAGATCGGGGGGCTCGGGGAAAACTGTTTTTT. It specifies CASSQDRGARGKLFF.

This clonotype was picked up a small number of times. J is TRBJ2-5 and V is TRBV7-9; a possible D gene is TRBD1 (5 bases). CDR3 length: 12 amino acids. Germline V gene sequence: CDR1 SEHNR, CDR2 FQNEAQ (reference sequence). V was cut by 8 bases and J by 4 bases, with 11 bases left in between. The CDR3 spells CASGATAETQYF. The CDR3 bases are TGTGCCAGCGGGGCGACAGCAGAGACCCAGTACTTC.